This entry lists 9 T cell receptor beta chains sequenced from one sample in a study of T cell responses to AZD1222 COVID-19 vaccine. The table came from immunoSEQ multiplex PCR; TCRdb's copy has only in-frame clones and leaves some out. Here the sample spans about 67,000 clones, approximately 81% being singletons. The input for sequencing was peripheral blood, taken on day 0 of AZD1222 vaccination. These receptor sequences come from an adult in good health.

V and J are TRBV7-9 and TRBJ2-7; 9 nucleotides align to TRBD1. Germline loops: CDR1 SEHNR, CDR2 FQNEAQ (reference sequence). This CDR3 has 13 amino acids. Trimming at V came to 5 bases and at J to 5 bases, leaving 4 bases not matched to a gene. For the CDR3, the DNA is TGTGCCAGCAGCCTAGGGACAGGGCACGAGCAGTACTTC. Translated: CASSLGTGHEQYF. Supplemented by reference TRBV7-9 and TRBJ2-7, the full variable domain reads DTGVSQNPRHKITKRGQNVTFRCDPISEHNRLYWYRQTLGQGPEFLTYFQNEAQLEKSRLLSDRFSAERPKGSFSTLEIQRTEQGDSAMYLCASSLGTGHEQYFGPGTRLTVT.

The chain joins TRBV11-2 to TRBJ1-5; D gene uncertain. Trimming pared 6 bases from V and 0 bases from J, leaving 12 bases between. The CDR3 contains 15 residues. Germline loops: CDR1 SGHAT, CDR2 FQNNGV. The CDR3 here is CASSPDAYSNQPQHF. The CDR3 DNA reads TGTGCCAGCAGTCCCGACGCTTATAGCAATCAGCCCCAGCATTTT.

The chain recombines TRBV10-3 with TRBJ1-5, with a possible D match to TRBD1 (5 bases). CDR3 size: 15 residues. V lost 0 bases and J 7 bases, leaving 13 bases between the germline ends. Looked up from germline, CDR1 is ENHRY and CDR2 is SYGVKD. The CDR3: CAISESGVQSQPQHF. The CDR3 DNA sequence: TGTGCCATCAGTGAGTCAGGGGTACAGTCCCAGCCCCAGCATTTT.

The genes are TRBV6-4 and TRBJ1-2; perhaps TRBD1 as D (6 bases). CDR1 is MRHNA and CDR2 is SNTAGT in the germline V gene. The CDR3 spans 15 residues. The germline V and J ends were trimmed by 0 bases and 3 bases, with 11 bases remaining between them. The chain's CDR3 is CASSDSSTGHYGYTF. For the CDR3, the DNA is TGTGCCAGCAGTGACTCTTCGACAGGACACTATGGCTACACCTTC.

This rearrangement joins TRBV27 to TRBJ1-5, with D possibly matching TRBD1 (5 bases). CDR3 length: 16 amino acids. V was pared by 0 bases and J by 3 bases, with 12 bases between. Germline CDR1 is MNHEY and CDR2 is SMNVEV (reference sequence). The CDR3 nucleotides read TGTGCCAGCAGTTTATCAGGGGTAGTTGACAATCAGCCCCAGCATTTT. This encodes CASSLSGVVDNQPQHF.

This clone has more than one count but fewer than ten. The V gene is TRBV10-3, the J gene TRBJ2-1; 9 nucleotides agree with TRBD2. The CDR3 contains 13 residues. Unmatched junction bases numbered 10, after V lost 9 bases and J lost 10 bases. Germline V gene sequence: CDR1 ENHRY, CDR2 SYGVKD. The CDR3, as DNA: TGTGCCATTGGGACTAGCCCTATTGGGGAGCAGTTCTTC. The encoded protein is CAIGTSPIGEQFF.

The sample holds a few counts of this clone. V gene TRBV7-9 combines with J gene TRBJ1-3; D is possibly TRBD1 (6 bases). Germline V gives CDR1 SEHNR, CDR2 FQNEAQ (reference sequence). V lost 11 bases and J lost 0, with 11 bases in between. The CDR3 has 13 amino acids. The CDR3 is CARGPNSGNTIYF. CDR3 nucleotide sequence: TGTGCCCGGGGGCCTAACTCTGGAAACACCATATATTTT.

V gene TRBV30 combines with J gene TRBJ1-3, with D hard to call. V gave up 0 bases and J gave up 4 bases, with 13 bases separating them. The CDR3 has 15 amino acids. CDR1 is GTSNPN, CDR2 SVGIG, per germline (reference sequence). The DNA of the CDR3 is TGTGCCTGGAGTGTACTTCGGGGAGGGGGAAACACCATATATTTT. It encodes CAWSVLRGGGNTIYF.

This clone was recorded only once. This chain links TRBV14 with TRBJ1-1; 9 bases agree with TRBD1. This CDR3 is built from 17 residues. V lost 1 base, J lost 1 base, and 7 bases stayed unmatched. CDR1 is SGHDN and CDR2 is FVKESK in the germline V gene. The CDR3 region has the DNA TGTGCCAGCAGCCAAGCAACAGGGGGCGCCCGGAACACTGAAGCTTTCTTT. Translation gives CASSQATGGARNTEAFF.